The present TCR beta chain was sequenced within a study of Tregs in tolerant kidney transplant recipients. Method: immunoSEQ multiplex PCR; TCRdb's copy keeps in-frame clones and lacks some. Here the sample spans around 43,000 clones, 91% being singletons. Germline V gives CDR1 SGHDT, CDR2 YYEEEE. The V and J ends lost 1 base and 4 bases respectively, with 11 bases between them. This CDR3 has 14 amino acids. Material for sequencing was Tregs from blood. This receptor was taken from a human donor in good health. The J gene is TRBJ1-2, the V gene TRBV5-6, with a possible D match to TRBD1 (6 bases). The CDR3 reads CASSLTQGRYGYTF. DNA for the CDR3: TGTGCCAGCAGCTTGACACAGGGCCGCTATGGCTACACCTTC.